These T cell receptor beta chains were read from a single sample in a study of PD-1 blockade in classical Hodgkin lymphoma. The repertoire was sequenced with immunoSEQ multiplex PCR; TCRdb's copy has only in-frame clones and lacks some. The sample includes 70,000 or so clones, about 93% of them seen just once. The sample taken for sequencing was peripheral blood mononuclear cells (PBMCs). All receptors derive from a human donor with classical Hodgkin lymphoma. The CDR3 runs from the conserved cysteine through the conserved F or W. The D gene is left open where the match is weak. Size is stated for part of the rows, as once, few or many counts, or as a class when the clone is expanded.

clone size | J gene | D gene | V gene | CDR3 DNA | CDR3 protein
NA | TRBJ1-3 | NA | TRBV9 | TGTGCCAGCAGCGTAGAAACGTTCTCTGGAAACACCATATATTTT | CASSVETFSGNTIYF
NA | TRBJ2-3 | NA | TRBV18 | TGTGCCAGCTCACCGACCAAAGGGGCAGATACGCAGTATTTT | CASSPTKGADTQYF
NA | TRBJ2-4 | TRBD2 | TRBV19 | TGTGCCAGTAGTATAGTGACCGGGGGGGCCAAAAACATTCAGTACTTC | CASSIVTGGAKNIQYF
NA | TRBJ1-3 | NA | TRBV9 | TGTGCCAGCAGCGGACAGGTCTCTGGAAACACCATATATTTT | CASSGQVSGNTIYF
NA | TRBJ1-1 | NA | TRBV5-5 | TGTGCCAGCAGCTACGGTCGGCTGAGGAACACTGAAGCTTTCTTT | CASSYGRLRNTEAFF
NA | TRBJ1-2 | TRBD1 | TRBV5-4 | TGTGCCAGCAGCTTGCAGGGGGGGAGGGATGGCTACACCTTC | CASSLQGGRDGYTF
NA | TRBJ1-6 | NA | TRBV5-6 | TGTGCCAGCAGTCTCCGAGGGGATTCACCCCTCCACTTT | CASSLRGDSPLHF
NA | TRBJ2-2 | NA | TRBV15 | TGTGCCACCAGCAGAGTCGCGGGTGAGGTCACCGGGGAGCTGTTTTTT | CATSRVAGEVTGELFF
NA | TRBJ1-1 | NA | TRBV10-3 | TGTGCCATCAAAAATGACCGGGAGGTAACTGAAGCTTTCTTT | CAIKNDREVTEAFF
NA | TRBJ2-2 | NA | TRBV7-8 | TGTGCCAGCAGCTTAGATGGGCTGAATACCGGGGAGCTGTTTTTT | CASSLDGLNTGELFF
NA | TRBJ1-1 | TRBD1 | TRBV20-1 | TGCAGTACCGACAGGGTCTTTGAAGCTTTCTTT | CSTDRVFEAFF
NA | TRBJ2-2 | NA | TRBV19 | TGTGCCAGTAAGTCTGGGCCGCTTAACACCGGGGAGCTGTTTTTT | CASKSGPLNTGELFF
NA | TRBJ2-3 | TRBD2 | TRBV30 | TGTGCCTGGAGCGGTACCCGGACACTAGCGGGAAAGAGGTCAGATACGCAGTATTTT | CAWSGTRTLAGKRSDTQYF
NA | TRBJ2-5 | TRBD2 | TRBV2 | TGTGCCAGCGGGGGGGGGACCCAGTACTTC | CASGGGTQYF
once | TRBJ2-7 | NA | TRBV7-6 | TGTGCCAGCAGCTTACCGGGCGGGGCCTACGAGCAGTACTTC | CASSLPGGAYEQYF
NA | TRBJ2-3 | NA | TRBV11-2 | TGTGCCAGCAGCTTAACAGATACGCAGTATTTT | CASSLTDTQYF
NA | TRBJ2-1 | NA | TRBV27 | TGTGCCAGCAGTTTAGAGGGGAGTGAGCAGTTCTTC | CASSLEGSEQFF
NA | TRBJ1-5 | NA | TRBV7-2 | TGTGCCAGCAGCGAACCGGGACGGCCTAGACATTTT | CASSEPGRPRHF
NA | TRBJ2-7 | TRBD2 | TRBV6-6 | TGTGCCAGCAGTCGCGGGACTAGCTACGAGCAGTACTTC | CASSRGTSYEQYF
NA | TRBJ1-2 | TRBD1 | TRBV6-1 | TGTGCCAGCAGTGCGACAGGGGGTAGCTATGGCTACACCTTC | CASSATGGSYGYTF
NA | TRBJ2-7 | TRBD1 | TRBV19 | TGTGCCAGTAGAACGCCCCGGGACAGGGACCCCAACTACGAGCAGTACTTC | CASRTPRDRDPNYEQYF
NA | TRBJ1-5 | NA | TRBV15 | TGTGCCACCAGCAGAGACAGGCTGCGAACGCCCCAGCATTTT | CATSRDRLRTPQHF
NA | TRBJ1-2 | TRBD1 | TRBV5-1 | TGCGCCAGCAGCTTGGGCGGGACAGGGGATTATGGCTACACCTTC | CASSLGGTGDYGYTF
NA | TRBJ1-5 | NA | TRBV28 | TGTGCCAGCAGTTTTTTGTTTGCGTGGAGGCCGAACCATCAGCCCCAGCATTTT | CASSFLFAWRPNHQPQHF
NA | TRBJ2-7 | NA | TRBV5-1 | TGCGCCAGCAGCTTTTCCCCCAGCGTGAGCTCCTACGAGCAGTACTTC | CASSFSPSVSSYEQYF
NA | TRBJ1-5 | TRBD1 | TRBV18 | TGTGCCAGCTCACGAAAGACAGGGTACGACAATCAGCCCCAGCATTTT | CASSRKTGYDNQPQHF
NA | TRBJ2-7 | NA | TRBV21-1 | TGTGCCAGCACCGTTAATGGTCTCCTATTCTACGAGCAGTACTTC | CASTVNGLLFYEQYF
NA | TRBJ1-2 | TRBD1 | TRBV28 | TGTGCCAGCGGGACAGGGCCCAACTATGGCTACACCTTC | CASGTGPNYGYTF
NA | TRBJ2-3 | TRBD2 | TRBV27 | TGTGCCACTGGTCGGCCCCTTCCGGGACTAGCGGGAGGGAGTAGCACAGATACGCAGTATTTT | CATGRPLPGLAGGSSTDTQYF
NA | TRBJ1-1 | TRBD1 | TRBV2 | TGTGCCAGCAGTGAACAGGGGGCAGGGTATACTGAAGCTTTCTTT | CASSEQGAGYTEAFF
NA | TRBJ2-7 | NA | TRBV28 | TGTGCCAGCAGTTTCTATCTTGAACCAGCCCCCGAGCAGTACTTC | CASSFYLEPAPEQYF